This T cell receptor beta chain derives from a study of blood T cell repertoires in COVID-19. Germline loops: CDR1 MNHEY, CDR2 SVGEGT. The ends were cut back, 2 bases at V and 3 bases at J, with 12 bases in the middle. This CDR3 is built from 15 residues. TCRdb keeps only in-frame clones here, not all; method: immunoSEQ multiplex PCR. This table has some 110,000 clones, less than 90% appearing once. The receptor was derived from a man younger than 45 with acute or convalescent COVID-19. The chain carries TRBV6-2 or TRBV6-3 and TRBJ2-3, with a weak D call TRBD2 (5 bases). Specimen: peripheral blood. CDR3: CASSYEDGVTDTQYF. For the CDR3, the DNA is TGTGCCAGCAGTTACGAGGACGGGGTAACAGATACGCAGTATTTT.